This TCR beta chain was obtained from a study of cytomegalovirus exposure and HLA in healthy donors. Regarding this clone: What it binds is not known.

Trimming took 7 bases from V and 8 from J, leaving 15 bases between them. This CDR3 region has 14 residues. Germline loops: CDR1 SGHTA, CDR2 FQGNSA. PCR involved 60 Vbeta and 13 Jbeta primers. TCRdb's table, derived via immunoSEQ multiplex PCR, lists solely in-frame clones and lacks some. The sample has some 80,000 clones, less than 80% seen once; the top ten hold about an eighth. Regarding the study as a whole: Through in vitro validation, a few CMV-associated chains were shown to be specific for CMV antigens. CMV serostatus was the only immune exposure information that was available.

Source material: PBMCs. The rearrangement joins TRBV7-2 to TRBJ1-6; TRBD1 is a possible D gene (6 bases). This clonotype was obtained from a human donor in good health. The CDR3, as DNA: TGTGCCAGCAACCTGCAGGGGAACGATTCACCCCTCCACTTT. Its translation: CASNLQGNDSPLHF.